This is a list of T cell receptor beta chains from one sample in a study of early T cells in non-severe SARS-CoV-2 infection. TCRdb reanalysed the 5' RACE reads using MiXCR and keeps one entry per CDR3 protein. This table holds over 70,000 distinct CDR3 sequences, more than 12% found once. The specimen comprised whole blood, sampled at baseline. The receptors originated from an adult who was a healthcare worker with PCR-confirmed SARS-CoV-2 infection or an uninfected control (not recorded which). Both conserved end residues are part of each CDR3. Fields, in order: D gene, clone size, J gene, V gene, CDR3 DNA, CDR3 protein. D genes are given only for firm matches. Clone size, where shown, is once, few, many, or a class for clones that have expanded.

- few TRBJ2-3 TRBV9 TGTGCCAGCAGCTATGACCACAGGGATACGCAGTATTTT CASSYDHRDTQYF
TRBD2 few TRBJ2-2 TRBV2 TGTGCCAGCAGTGGTCTAGCGGGAGCCGGGGAGCTGTTTTTT CASSGLAGAGELFF
TRBD2 - TRBJ2-3 TRBV20-1 TGCAGTGCTAGTCCTAGCGGACGCACAGATACGCAGTATTTT CSASPSGRTDTQYF
- - TRBJ1-5 TRBV3-1 TGTGCCAGCAGCCATGCCGGGGGGAATCAGCCCCAGCATTTT CASSHAGGNQPQHF
- few TRBJ2-1 TRBV7-9 TGTGCCAGCAGCTTAGTGGAGGTCTACAATGAGCAGTTCTTC CASSLVEVYNEQFF
- - TRBJ1-1 TRBV28 TGTGCCAGCAGTTTAACGCGGACCCAGGGTGAAGCTTTCTTT CASSLTRTQGEAFF
- - TRBJ2-7 TRBV24-1 TGTGCCACCAGTGATCTCACCTACGAGCAGTACTTC CATSDLTYEQYF
TRBD1 - TRBJ1-2 TRBV7-8 TGTGCCAGCAGCTATTCCGGGACAGGGAACGGCTACACCTTC CASSYSGTGNGYTF
TRBD2 - TRBJ2-7 TRBV28 TGTGCCAGCAGTCCCTGGACTAGCGGTTACGAGCAGTACTTC CASSPWTSGYEQYF
- - TRBJ2-3 TRBV29-1 TGCAGCGCGCGGTGGGGGGGCACAGATACGCAGTATTTT CSARWGGTDTQYF
- - TRBJ2-4 TRBV7-2 TGTGCCAGCAGCTTAGCGCCGATAGGAGCCAAAAACATTCAGTACTTC CASSLAPIGAKNIQYF
TRBD2 - TRBJ2-5 TRBV28 TGTGCCAGCAGTCTTCCGGGAGGGCAGGGGACCCAGTACTTC CASSLPGGQGTQYF
- - TRBJ1-1 TRBV12-3/TRBV12-4 TGTGCCAGCAGTTGGGTGAACACTGAAGCTTTCTTT CASSWVNTEAFF
- - TRBJ2-1 TRBV29-1 TGCAGCGTTGAAGTATTTCGCTCCTACAATGAGCAGTTCTTC CSVEVFRSYNEQFF
TRBD1 - TRBJ1-1 TRBV7-9 TGTGCCAGCAGCAAGGGGACAGCCATGAACACTGAAGCTTTCTTT CASSKGTAMNTEAFF
TRBD2 many TRBJ2-3 TRBV7-6 TGTGCCAGCAGCGCGGGACTAGCGGGAAGCTCCACAGATACGCAGTATTTT CASSAGLAGSSTDTQYF
TRBD2 - TRBJ2-5 TRBV7-2 TGTGCCAGCAGCGCGACTAGCGGGAGTGAAGAGACCCAGTACTTC CASSATSGSEETQYF
- - TRBJ2-2 TRBV6-5 TGTGCCAGCAGCCCCCCCCTTAACACCGGGGAGCTGTTTTTT CASSPPLNTGELFF
- once TRBJ2-7 TRBV2 TGTGCCAGCAGTGAAGGGGGGAACCATTACCTTGATCCCTACGAGCAGTACTTC CASSEGGNHYLDPYEQYF
TRBD1 few TRBJ1-3 TRBV25-1 TGTGCCAGCAGTGCGGACAGGGGGCTAGGAAACACCATATATTTT CASSADRGLGNTIYF
TRBD2 - TRBJ2-7 TRBV20-1 TGCAGTGCTAGAGATGCAGGACTAGCGGGCTACGAGCAGTACTTC CSARDAGLAGYEQYF
TRBD1 - TRBJ2-3 TRBV6-4 TGTGCCAGCAGTGACGGCAGGGGGCGGGCAGATACGCAGTATTTT CASSDGRGRADTQYF
- many TRBJ2-1 TRBV29-1 TGCAGCGTTGAATCCCTGAATGAGCAGTTCTTC CSVESLNEQFF
- few TRBJ1-1 TRBV5-5 TGTGCCAGCAGGAAACAGGGGAACACTGAAGCTTTCTTT CASRKQGNTEAFF